This T cell receptor (beta chain) was sequenced for a study of brain T cells in children with intractable seizures. The study's findings and limits: Only CDR3 sequence similarity suggested viral specificity, without known HCMV serostatus.

Sequencing was limited to surgery cases with top T cell transcript signatures in brain tissue. Here immunoSEQ multiplex PCR was the method, and the copy in TCRdb shows in-frame clones only, minus some. The table includes 50,000 to 75,000 clones, 90% to 96% detected once. Concerning this clone: Its target is not known.

CDR3 length equals 13 residues. Germline loops: CDR1 SNHLY, CDR2 FYNNEI. Trimming at V came to 5 bases and at J to 2 bases, leaving 2 bases not matched to a gene. The material was peripheral blood, obtained at surgery. The rearrangement uses TRBV2 and TRBJ2-7, with TRBD1 identical over 8 bases. The receptor's source is a boy under two years old with focal cortical dysplasia and intractable seizures. For the CDR3, the DNA is TGTGCCAGCAGTCAGGGGGCGGCCTACGAGCAGTACTTC. Residues: CASSQGAAYEQYF.